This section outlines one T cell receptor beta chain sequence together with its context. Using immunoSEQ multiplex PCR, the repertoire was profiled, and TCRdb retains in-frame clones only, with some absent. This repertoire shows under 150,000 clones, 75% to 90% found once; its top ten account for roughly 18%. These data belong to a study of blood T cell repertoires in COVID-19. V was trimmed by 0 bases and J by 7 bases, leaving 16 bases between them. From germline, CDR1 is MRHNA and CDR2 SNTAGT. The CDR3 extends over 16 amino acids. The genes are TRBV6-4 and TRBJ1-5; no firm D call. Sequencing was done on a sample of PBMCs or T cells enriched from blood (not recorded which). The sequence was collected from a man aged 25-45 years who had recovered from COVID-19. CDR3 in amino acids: CASSDSSRVAEQPQHF. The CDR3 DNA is TGTGCCAGCAGTGACTCGAGTCGGGTCGCGGAACAGCCCCAGCATTTT.